These 15 T cell receptor beta chains came from one sample sequenced in a study of post-analysis software for immune sequencing data. The TCR beta cDNA libraries carried unique molecular identifiers. Each CDR3 protein gets one entry after TCRdb re-called the PCR reads with MiXCR. The table has about 430,000 distinct CDR3 sequences, approximately 37% seen once. For these TCRs, the target antigens are not known. Findings and caveats of the study: Roughly five TRBV segments appeared more often in patients than in controls, and TRBV5-6, TRBV5-1 and TRBV20-1 were among these.

The specimen sequenced was blood. Receptors originate from a girl between 2 and 10 years old with multiple sclerosis.

The sample holds a few counts of this clonotype. The chain couples TRBV4-1 to TRBJ2-4; 8 bases fit TRBD1. This CDR3 spans 19 amino acids. Germline lookup yields CDR1 MGHRA and CDR2 YSYEKL. Trimming took 4 bases from V and 1 from J; bases not matched to a gene: 15. CDR3 amino acids: CASSLHPGGEVRAKNIQYF. The CDR3 coding sequence is TGCGCCAGCAGCCTACACCCAGGGGGCGAGGTCCGGGCCAAAAACATTCAGTACTTC.

The sample holds one count of this clonotype. This chain links TRBV11-2 with TRBJ2-7; D remains unclear. V shed 2 bases and J shed 3 bases, with 8 bases lying between them. Germline V CDR1 and CDR2: SGHAT, FQNNGV. This CDR3 is 13 amino acids long. CDR3 sequence: CASSLQRVYEQYF. The CDR3 DNA follows: TGTGCCAGCAGCTTACAACGGGTCTACGAGCAGTACTTC.

The CDR3 sequence: CASSLGPRNYEQYF. Here the CDR3 DNA reads TGTGCCAGCAGCTTAGGACCTAGGAACTACGAGCAGTACTTC. The genes are TRBV7-2 and TRBJ2-7; D gene uncertain. The CDR3 length is 14 residues. V lost 1 base, J lost 3 bases, and 10 bases lay in between. Germline-derived CDR1 and CDR2 are SGHTA and FQGNSA.

This clonotype was detected only a few times. This chain connects TRBV27 to TRBJ2-1; TRBD2 is a possible D gene (5 bases). Per germline, CDR1 MNHEY and CDR2 SMNVEV (reference sequence). The CDR3 length is 16 residues. The ends were cut back, 0 bases at V and 7 bases at J, with 16 bases in the middle. The CDR3 spells CASSLSVGASLNEQFF. The CDR3 DNA follows: TGTGCCAGCAGTTTATCTGTAGGTGCTAGCTTAAATGAGCAGTTCTTC.

In its sample, this clonotype was seen many times. The rearrangement links TRBV29-1 to TRBJ2-5; D is ambiguous. Trimming left V 1 base short and J 4 bases short, with 7 bases between. This CDR3 contains 12 residues. Germline CDR1 is SQVTM and CDR2 is ANQGSEA. For the CDR3, the DNA is TGCAGCGTTGAAGGGCAAGGAGAGACCCAGTACTTC. It is translated as CSVEGQGETQYF. The full variable domain, with the rest looked up from reference TRBV29-1 and TRBJ2-5, is SAVISQKPSRDICQRGTSLTIQCQVDSQVTMMFWYRQQPGQSLTLIATANQGSEATYESGFVIDKFPISRPNLTFSTLTVSNMSPEDSSIYLCSVEGQGETQYFGPGTRLLVL.

This clonotype was seen only a few times. The chain combines TRBV7-2 with TRBJ2-7; D uncertain. V was trimmed by 2 bases and J by 0 bases, leaving 14 bases between them. Germline V lookup: CDR1 SGHTA, CDR2 FQGNSA. This CDR3 contains 16 residues. The CDR3 bases are TGTGCCAGCAGCTTAAGTAGTCTGGCGTCCTCCTACGAGCAGTACTTC. Translated: CASSLSSLASSYEQYF.

This clonotype has more than one count but fewer than ten. The chain links TRBV7-8 to TRBJ1-6; D perhaps matches TRBD1 (5 bases). Trimming cost V 5 bases and J 0 bases, with 14 bases left between them. There are 17 residues in the CDR3. Germline V gives CDR1 SGHVS, CDR2 FQNEAQ. The CDR3 DNA follows: TGTGCCAGCAGCCGTGGGGCGATAAGCTCCTATAATTCACCCCTCCACTTT. As protein: CASSRGAISSYNSPLHF.

This clonotype was detected only a few times. J is TRBJ2-7 and V is TRBV4-3; TRBD2 matches at 7 bases. Germline CDR1 reads LGHNA; CDR2 reads YSLEER. J gave up 0 bases and V 4 bases, and 0 bases lay outside the gene matches. This CDR3 is built from 13 residues. CDR3 DNA: TGCGCCAGCAGCCGGGACTACTCCTACGAGCAGTACTTC. Its translation is CASSRDYSYEQYF.

This chain connects TRBV7-2 to TRBJ2-3; 7 bases are a match to TRBD2. CDR3 length equals 17 residues. Looked up from germline, CDR1 is SGHTA and CDR2 is FQGNSA. V dropped 3 bases and J dropped 5; count of bases not matched to a gene: 14. In nucleotides, the CDR3 is TGTGCCAGCAGCTTGAGGGGTGGGAGGGCCGCCTTAGATACGCAGTATTTT. Encoded protein: CASSLRGGRAALDTQYF.

This sequence joins TRBV18 and TRBJ2-5, with D perhaps TRBD1 (5 bases). Germline V gene data show CDR1 as KGHSH and CDR2 as LQKENI. The CDR3 covers 15 residues. Trimming shortened V by 4 bases and J by 4 bases, and 16 bases separated the two germline ends. The CDR3 region has the DNA TGTGCCAGCTCACGGCAGGGTCGTGGTACAGAGACCCAGTACTTC. It translates to CASSRQGRGTETQYF.

This clonotype has more than one count but fewer than ten. The CDR3 reads CASSFYAKRLAGESGANVLTF. The CDR3 nucleotides read TGTGCCAGCAGCTTCTACGCGAAGCGACTAGCGGGGGAGTCTGGGGCCAACGTCCTGACTTTC. The chain is built from TRBV7-2 and TRBJ2-6; 12 nucleotides align to TRBD2. This CDR3 is 21 amino acids long. Trimming at V came to 3 bases and at J to 1 base, leaving 13 bases not matched to a gene. Germline assignment: CDR1 SGHTA and CDR2 FQGNSA.

This chain links TRBV12-3 or TRBV12-4 with TRBJ2-1; 9 bases match TRBD1. Trimming took 4 bases from V and 1 from J; bases not matched to a gene: 5. The length of the CDR3 is 16 residues. The CDR3 coding sequence is TGTGCCAGCAGTTCCCCGACAGGGGGGTCCTACAATGAGCAGTTCTTC. The encoded protein is CASSSPTGGSYNEQFF.

This sequence joins TRBV6-5 and TRBJ1-4; 10 bases agree with TRBD1. The CDR3 spans 16 residues. CDR1 MNHEY and CDR2 SVGAGI come from the germline V gene. V was clipped by 0 bases and J by 6 bases; unmatched bases: 4. The CDR3 coding sequence is TGTGCCAGCAGTTACTCCTCCGGGACAGGGGATGAAAAACTGTTTTTT. It translates to CASSYSSGTGDEKLFF.

The rearrangement links TRBV29-1 to TRBJ2-1; the D call may be TRBD1 or TRBD2 (6 bases each). This CDR3 is 14 amino acids long. V lost 6 bases and J lost 8, with 20 bases in between. CDR1 is SQVTM and CDR2 is ANQGSEA in the germline V gene. CDR3 bases: TGCAGCGTGGAGGCTAGCGCCGAGGGGGATGAGCAGTTCTTC. It specifies CSVEASAEGDEQFF.

There are many counts of this clonotype. The chain couples TRBV25-1 to TRBJ2-5; TRBD2 is a possible D gene (6 bases). Germline V gives CDR1 MGHDK, CDR2 SYGVNS. V was cut by 7 bases and J by 1 base, with 10 bases left in between. The CDR3 has 13 residues. The CDR3 loop reads CASNRDFQETQYF. CDR3 bases: TGTGCCAGCAACCGGGACTTCCAAGAGACCCAGTACTTC.